This T cell receptor beta chain was sequenced during a study of blood T cell repertoires in COVID-19. As for the study in general: The samples span acute and convalescent COVID-19 from the United States, Italy and Spain. Nucleic acid was either cDNA or gDNA, and it came from T cells, B-cell-depleted T cells, or PBMCs.

Profiling relied on immunoSEQ multiplex PCR, and the TCRdb table lists in-frame clones only, not all of them. This table holds some 100,000 clones, around 72% found once. Trimming shortened V by 2 bases and J by 8 bases, and 7 bases separated the two germline ends. The CDR3 spans 12 residues. Germline V gene lookup returns CDR1 LGHNA and CDR2 YNFKEQ. This chain uses TRBV4-2 with TRBJ2-4; tentatively, D is TRBD2 (5 bases). The receptor comes from a man between 65 and 85 years old with COVID-19, enrolled during active disease. Sequences were obtained from peripheral blood. The CDR3 coding sequence is TGTGCCAGCAGCCAAACCGGGGACATTCAGTACTTC. Its protein product is CASSQTGDIQYF.